The rows below give T cell receptor beta chains drawn from one sample of a study of regulatory T cells in long-lasting Graves disease. TCRdb reanalysed the multiplex PCR reads using MiXCR and keeps one entry per CDR3 protein. The sample lists around 450,000 distinct CDR3 sequences, about 22% occurring once. Here the sequenced sample was peripheral blood mononuclear cells (PBMCs), taken when the disease was refractory, from a patient treated with antithyroid drugs. These receptors all come from a female donor with Graves disease. Both conserved end residues are part of each CDR3. The D gene is left open where the match is weak. For some rows the clone size is stated as once, few or many, or as a class when expanded; others skip it.

many	TRBJ2-5	TRBD1	TRBV11-2	CASSLGTGRETQYF	TGTGCCAGCAGCTTGGGGACAGGGCGCGAGACCCAGTACTTC
-	TRBJ2-5	-	TRBV29-1	CSVQSHQKETQYF	TGCAGCGTCCAGAGCCACCAGAAAGAGACCCAGTACTTC
-	TRBJ2-5	-	TRBV18	CASSPGTDSQETQYF	TGTGCCAGCTCACCAGGGACCGACAGCCAAGAGACCCAGTACTTC
-	TRBJ2-7	-	TRBV7-2	CASSLREGYEQYF	TGTGCCAGCAGCTTAAGAGAAGGCTACGAGCAGTACTTC
few	TRBJ2-2	-	TRBV4-2	CASRSTNTGELFF	TGTGCCAGCAGATCAACCAACACCGGGGAGCTGTTTTTT
-	TRBJ2-2	TRBD1	TRBV24-1	CATSDSRRGGNTGELFF	TGTGCCACCAGTGATTCCCGGAGAGGGGGCAACACCGGGGAGCTGTTTTTT
-	TRBJ2-5	-	TRBV5-1	CASSFVGGGGQETQYF	TGCGCCAGCAGCTTCGTGGGGGGCGGAGGCCAAGAGACCCAGTACTTC
many	TRBJ2-7	-	TRBV28	CASSPSPGQGYF	TGTGCCAGCAGTCCGAGTCCGGGACAAGGATACTTC
few	TRBJ2-5	-	TRBV7-9	CASSPGQRQETQYF	TGTGCCAGCAGCCCGGGACAACGACAAGAGACCCAGTACTTC
few	TRBJ2-7	TRBD1	TRBV7-6	CASSPRQGTFTYEQYF	TGTGCCAGCAGCCCGAGACAGGGGACGTTCACCTACGAGCAGTACTTC
-	TRBJ2-2	-	TRBV4-3	CASSQGAGRESTGELFF	TGCGCCAGCAGCCAGGGGGCGGGACGGGAGAGCACCGGGGAGCTGTTTTTT
many	TRBJ1-2	-	TRBV2	CASSSSGTPTNYGYTF	TGTGCCAGCAGTTCCTCCGGGACACCGACTAACTATGGCTACACCTTC
many	TRBJ1-2	TRBD1	TRBV7-2	CASSQTGGHGYTF	TGTGCCAGCAGCCAAACAGGGGGCCATGGCTACACCTTC
-	TRBJ1-2	-	TRBV29-1	CSVTPGQFANYGYTF	TGCAGCGTAACCCCCGGACAGTTCGCTAACTATGGCTACACCTTC
few	TRBJ2-2	-	TRBV12-3/TRBV12-4	CAIPQGTGELFF	TGTGCCATTCCCCAGGGGACCGGGGAGCTGTTTTTT
few	TRBJ2-5	-	TRBV11-2	CASSTTTGPTYF	TGTGCCAGCAGCACCACGACAGGCCCTACGTACTTC
many	TRBJ1-2	TRBD1	TRBV28	CASIPIGQGGNYGYTF	TGTGCCAGCATACCAATAGGACAGGGGGGCAACTATGGCTACACCTTC
many	TRBJ1-1	TRBD1	TRBV12-3/TRBV12-4	CASRPGTDPEAFF	TGTGCCAGCAGACCAGGGACAGACCCTGAAGCTTTCTTT
few	TRBJ1-5	-	TRBV7-2	CASSLEQGFGQPQHF	TGTGCCAGCAGCTTAGAACAGGGCTTCGGGCAGCCCCAGCATTTT
many	TRBJ1-1	-	TRBV5-1	CASSPPTGSNTEAFF	TGCGCCAGCAGTCCACCCACAGGGTCCAACACTGAAGCTTTCTTT
many	TRBJ2-7	-	TRBV15	CATSSGTRINEQYF	TGTGCCACCAGCAGCGGGACAAGGATTAATGAGCAGTACTTC
few	TRBJ1-5	-	TRBV19	CASRPSGRGAQPQHF	TGTGCCAGTAGACCCTCGGGCAGGGGAGCCCAGCCCCAGCATTTT
few	TRBJ2-7	-	TRBV19	CASSTGSGTGYDYEQYF	TGTGCCAGTAGTACCGGATCCGGGACCGGTTATGACTACGAGCAGTACTTC
many	TRBJ1-2	-	TRBV2	CASSAGGQTYGYTF	TGTGCCAGCAGTGCCGGTGGACAGACCTATGGCTACACCTTC